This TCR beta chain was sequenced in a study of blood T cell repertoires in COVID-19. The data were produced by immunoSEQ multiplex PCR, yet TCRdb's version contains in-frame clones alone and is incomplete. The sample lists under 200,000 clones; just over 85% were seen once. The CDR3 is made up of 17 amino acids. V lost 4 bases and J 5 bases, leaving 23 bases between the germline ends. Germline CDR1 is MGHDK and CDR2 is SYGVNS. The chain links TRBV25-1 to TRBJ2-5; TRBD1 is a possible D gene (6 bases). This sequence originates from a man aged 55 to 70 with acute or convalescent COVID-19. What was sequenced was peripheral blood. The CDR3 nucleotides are TGTGCCAGCAGTGGCCTTACGTGGAACAGGGTTTCGGAGACCCAGTACTTC. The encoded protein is CASSGLTWNRVSETQYF. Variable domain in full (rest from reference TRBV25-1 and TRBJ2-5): EADIYQTPRYLVIGTGKKITLECSQTMGHDKMYWYQQDPGMELHLIHYSYGVNSTEKGDLSSESTVSRIRTEHFPLTLESARPSHTSQYLCASSGLTWNRVSETQYFGPGTRLLVL.